The rows below give T cell receptor beta chains drawn from one sample of a study of T-cell reconstitution after alpha-beta-depleted transplantation in children. TCRdb passed the PCR reads through MiXCR, listing each CDR3 protein once. The table shows over 400,000 distinct CDR3 sequences, with around 13% occurring only once. The sample consisted of PBMCs from the stem cell graft donor, taken from the stem cell graft. The source is a human donor who donated a stem cell graft to a child with combined immunodeficiency. Each CDR3 is given with its conserved first and last residue. A D gene is named only where the DNA matches it firmly. Clone sizes are given selectively: once, few, many, or a class where the clone is expanded.

cdr3_nt,cdr3_aa,clone_size,j_call,d_call,v_call
TGTGCCATCAGGGGACTAGCGGGAGGGAATGCCTACGAGCAGTACTTC,CAIRGLAGGNAYEQYF,few,TRBJ2-7,TRBD2,TRBV10-3
TGTGCCAGCAGCGCCCCCGAGACTACAGAGACCCAGTACTTC,CASSAPETTETQYF,NA,TRBJ2-5,NA,TRBV5-4
TGTGCCAGCAGCCCAGGGACGCATAACTATGGCTACACCTTC,CASSPGTHNYGYTF,many,TRBJ1-2,NA,TRBV7-8
TGTGCCAGCAGCTTAATGGGACCCCCTCTCTACGAGCAGTACTTC,CASSLMGPPLYEQYF,many,TRBJ2-7,NA,TRBV11-2
TGTGCCAGCAGCTCGGTTAGGGGACAGGGCTGGTATGGCTACACCTTC,CASSSVRGQGWYGYTF,many,TRBJ1-2,TRBD1,TRBV7-9
TGTGCCAGCAGTTACAATCCGGGTACAGATACGCAGTATTTT,CASSYNPGTDTQYF,few,TRBJ2-3,NA,TRBV6-5
TGTGCCAGCAGAGTTAAGACAGGGGGCTCTGAAGCTTTCTTT,CASRVKTGGSEAFF,many,TRBJ1-1,TRBD1,TRBV12-3/TRBV12-4
TGTGCCAGCAGCGTAGACGGGACAGGAGGCTACGAGCAGTACTTC,CASSVDGTGGYEQYF,NA,TRBJ2-7,TRBD1,TRBV9
TGTGCCAGCAGAGCCGGGACAAAATCTCTCACAGATACGCAGTATTTT,CASRAGTKSLTDTQYF,many,TRBJ2-3,NA,TRBV5-5
TGTGCCAGCAGTCCCCCGGGTGGCGGGGGCACAGATACGCAGTATTTT,CASSPPGGGGTDTQYF,few,TRBJ2-3,NA,TRBV12-3/TRBV12-4
TGTGCCAGCAGCTTGACAGGAGTCTTTGGCTACACCTTC,CASSLTGVFGYTF,many,TRBJ1-2,NA,TRBV5-6
TGCAGTGTCCCGGGACACCGAAACAATGAGCAGTTCTTC,CSVPGHRNNEQFF,many,TRBJ2-1,NA,TRBV20-1
TGTGCCAGCAGTTTAGACAACCCTTCTAGCGCAGATACGCAGTATTTT,CASSLDNPSSADTQYF,many,TRBJ2-3,NA,TRBV12-3/TRBV12-4
TGCAGCGGTCTGGTGGCAGGGGGTAGCGAGCAGTACTTC,CSGLVAGGSEQYF,few,TRBJ2-7,TRBD1,TRBV29-1
TGTGCCAGCATCCCGGGACAGGGCATCTACGAGCAGTACTTC,CASIPGQGIYEQYF,few,TRBJ2-7,TRBD1,TRBV12-3/TRBV12-4
TGTGCCTGCAAGCTTACGGGGGAGACCCAGTACTTC,CACKLTGETQYF,once,TRBJ2-5,NA,TRBV30
TGTGCCAGCAGTCTTAGCGGGGGGGCCCTCGGTGAGCAGTTCTTC,CASSLSGGALGEQFF,NA,TRBJ2-1,TRBD2,TRBV12-3/TRBV12-4
TGCGCCAGCAGCTTGGCAGTCTTGGACACTGAAGCTTTCTTT,CASSLAVLDTEAFF,NA,TRBJ1-1,NA,TRBV5-1
TGCAGCGCTCAGAGCGGGACTAACACTGAAGCTTTCTTT,CSAQSGTNTEAFF,many,TRBJ1-1,NA,TRBV29-1
TGTGCCAGCAGTAAGTCTAGCGGAGGTACCTCAGATACGCAGTATTTT,CASSKSSGGTSDTQYF,NA,TRBJ2-3,TRBD2,TRBV27
TGCGCCAGCAGCCAAGATTACAGGGACACTGAAGCTTTCTTT,CASSQDYRDTEAFF,NA,TRBJ1-1,NA,TRBV4-1